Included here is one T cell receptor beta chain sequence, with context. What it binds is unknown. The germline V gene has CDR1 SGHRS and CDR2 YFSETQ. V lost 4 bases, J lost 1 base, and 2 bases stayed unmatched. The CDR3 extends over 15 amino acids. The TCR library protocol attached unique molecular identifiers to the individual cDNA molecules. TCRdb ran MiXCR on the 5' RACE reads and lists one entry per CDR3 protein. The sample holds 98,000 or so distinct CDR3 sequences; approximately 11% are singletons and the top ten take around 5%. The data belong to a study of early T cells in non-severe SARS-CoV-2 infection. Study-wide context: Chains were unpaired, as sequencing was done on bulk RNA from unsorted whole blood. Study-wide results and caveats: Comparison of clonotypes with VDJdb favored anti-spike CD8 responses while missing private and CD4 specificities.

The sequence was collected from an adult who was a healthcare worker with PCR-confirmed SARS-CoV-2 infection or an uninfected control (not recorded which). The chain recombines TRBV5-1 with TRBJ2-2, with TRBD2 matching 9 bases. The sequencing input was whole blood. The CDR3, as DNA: TGCGCCAGCAGCGTGACTAGCGGGAACACCGGGGAGCTGTTTTTT. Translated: CASSVTSGNTGELFF. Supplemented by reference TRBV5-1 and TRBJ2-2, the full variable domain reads KAGVTQTPRYLIKTRGQQVTLSCSPISGHRSVSWYQQTPGQGLQFLFEYFSETQRNKGNFPGRFSGRQFSNSRSEMNVSTLELGDSALYLCASSVTSGNTGELFFGEGSRLTVL.